The clone carrying this T cell receptor (beta chain) was observed a handful of times. This specimen belongs to a study of blood T cell repertoires in COVID-19. Study in general: Italy, Spain and the United States were the sources of the convalescent and acute COVID-19 samples. In each case, the material was cDNA or gDNA derived from T cells, B-cell-depleted T cells, or PBMCs.

Original processing notes: Estimation of nucleated cell counts was performed using reference gene primer amplification. TCRdb's copy holds only in-frame clones and misses some; the assay was immunoSEQ multiplex PCR. Clone size and the V and J calls come from that table; the DNA yielded D and trimming. Of 200,000 to 250,000 clones detected, roughly 88% appear once; the ten largest clones hold over 9%. Trimming pared 5 bases from V and 2 bases from J, leaving 12 bases between. CDR1 is MGHRA and CDR2 is YSYEKL in the germline V gene. The CDR3 has 14 amino acids. The sequence was collected from a man at least 80 years old with acute or convalescent COVID-19. The genes are TRBV4-1 and TRBJ1-1; D remains unclear. Sequencing input: peripheral blood. CDR3 region: CASSTYGGNTEAFF. CDR3 DNA: TGCGCCAGCAGCACCTACGGAGGTAACACTGAAGCTTTCTTT.